Shown below are 28 T cell receptor beta chains from a single sample sequenced in a study of blood T cell repertoires in COVID-19. The repertoire was sequenced with immunoSEQ multiplex PCR; TCRdb's copy has only in-frame clones and lacks some. The table has tens of thousands of clones, 88% seen once. The material sequenced was peripheral blood. The receptors derive from a woman between 70 and 85 years old with active COVID-19.

The chain has TRBV11-2 and TRBJ1-1, with TRBD1 as a possible D gene (6 bases). V lost 7 bases to trimming and J lost 10 bases, with 16 bases between them. Germline lookup yields CDR1 SGHAT and CDR2 FQNNGV. The CDR3 is 12 residues long. This chain's CDR3 is CASTYSPGVAFF. The DNA for the CDR3 is TGTGCCAGCACCTATAGCCCAGGGGTAGCTTTCTTT.

This clone is termed large. This chain links TRBV7-9 with TRBJ1-2, with D unresolved. Trimming stripped 4 bases from V and 8 bases from J, with 8 bases between. This CDR3 spans 11 amino acids. The germline gives CDR1 SEHNR, CDR2 FQNEAQ (reference sequence). The CDR3 here is CASSYLQGYTF. The CDR3 DNA is TGTGCCAGCAGCTATCTACAGGGCTACACCTTC.

The CDR3 region has the DNA TGTGCCAGCAGCCGGACTAGCGGGGGCCCAGATACGCAGTATTTT. This sequence encodes CASSRTSGGPDTQYF. The chain recombines TRBV11-1 with TRBJ2-3, with 13 bases lining up with TRBD2. Germline CDR1 is SGHAT and CDR2 is FQDESV (reference sequence). V trimming: 5 bases; J trimming: 4 bases; junction bases outside the gene matches: 3. The CDR3 loop spans 15 amino acids.

On this clone: At one end, the junction sequence differs from germline, possibly due to a read error. The chain uses TRBV7-7 and TRBJ2-5; TRBD2 might be the D (6 bases). The CDR3 extends over 14 amino acids. From germline, CDR1 is SSHAT and CDR2 FNYEAQ (reference sequence). DNA for the CDR3: TGTGCTAGCAGCTTAGTCGTGGGGACTGAGACCCAGTACTTC. This encodes CASSLVVGTETQYF.

This chain joins TRBV5-1 and TRBJ2-5, with a tentative D call TRBD1 (5 bases). Per the germline V gene, CDR1 is SGHRS and CDR2 is YFSETQ. This CDR3 is 15 amino acids long. V lost 4 bases, J lost 7 bases, and 20 bases lay in between. The CDR3 is CASSPGQGDLGTQYF. CDR3 DNA: TGCGCCAGCAGCCCAGGGCAGGGCGACCTAGGGACCCAGTACTTC.

In its sample, this clone was seen once. The chain joins TRBV6-6 to TRBJ2-3, with D perhaps TRBD1 (6 bases). The CDR3 totals 11 residues. Germline V gene lookup returns CDR1 MNHNY and CDR2 SVGAGI (reference sequence). V lost 8 bases to trimming and J lost 4 bases, with 7 bases between them. The CDR3, as DNA: TGTGCCAGCGCAGGGGCAGATACGCAGTATTTT. Its translation is CASAGADTQYF.

The chain recombines TRBV5-4 with TRBJ2-7; 9 bases are a match to TRBD2. The CDR3 contains 16 residues. Per germline, CDR1 SGHNT and CDR2 YYREEE (reference sequence). V was clipped by 0 bases and J by 3 bases; unmatched bases: 7. The CDR3 coding sequence is TGTGCCAGCAGCTTGGGCGGGGGGGCCGTATTCTACGAGCAGTACTTC. Protein product: CASSLGGGAVFYEQYF.

V and J are TRBV12-5 and TRBJ2-2; TRBD2 matches 12 bases. The CDR3 has 16 residues. Germline loops: CDR1 LGHNT, CDR2 FRNRAP. With V trimmed by 5 bases and J by 7 bases, 8 bases remained unmatched. CDR3 bases: TGTGCTAGTGGTCCGGGGACTAGCGGGTATGACGGGGAGCTGTTTTTT. It encodes CASGPGTSGYDGELFF.

The V and J genes are TRBV12-3 or TRBV12-4 and TRBJ2-1; 7 bases are a match to TRBD2. The J segment lost 13 bases and the V segment lost 6 bases, leaving 12 bases of the junction unmatched. The CDR3 has 13 residues. In nucleotides, the CDR3 is TGTGCCAGCAGGTTCTCCTCTACTAGCGACCAGTTCTTC. Encoded protein: CASRFSSTSDQFF.

This chain links TRBV15 with TRBJ1-1; 9 bases align to TRBD1. The CDR3 totals 14 residues. V was pared by 5 bases and J by 3 bases, with 4 bases of the junction left unmatched. CDR1 and CDR2 (germline): LNHNV, YYDKDF (reference sequence). This CDR3 is CATSAQGAYTEAFF. CDR3 DNA: TGTGCCACCAGCGCACAGGGGGCTTACACTGAAGCTTTCTTT. Based on the CDR3 plus reference TRBV15 and TRBJ1-1, the full variable domain is DAMVIQNPRYQVTQFGKPVTLSCSQTLNHNVMYWYQQKSSQAPKLLFHYYDKDFNNEADTPDNFQSRRPNTSFCFLDIRSPGLGDTAMYLCATSAQGAYTEAFFGQGTRLTVV.

CDR3 sequence reads: CASSYQAGGSYSNTGELFF. The CDR3 nucleotides are TGTGCCAGCAGCTATCAAGCGGGGGGGAGTTATAGTAACACCGGGGAGCTGTTTTTT. This sequence joins TRBV7-2 and TRBJ2-2; 10 bases map to TRBD2. This CDR3 has 19 residues. With 4 bases clipped from V and 2 bases from J, the junction kept 13 bases outside the gene matches. CDR1 is SGHTA and CDR2 is FQGNSA in the germline V gene.

The chain uses TRBV10-2 and TRBJ1-5, with TRBD1 identical over 8 bases. J lost 5 bases, V lost 8 bases, and 2 bases had no gene match. Germline V gives CDR1 WSHSY, CDR2 SAAADI. The CDR3 consists of 12 residues. The CDR3 region is CASRDRHQPQHF. In DNA form, the CDR3 reads TGCGCCAGCCGGGACAGGCATCAGCCCCAGCATTTT.

The rearrangement links TRBV18 to TRBJ1-1; 7 nucleotides line up with TRBD1. Per the germline V gene, CDR1 is KGHSH and CDR2 is LQKENI. There are 15 residues in the CDR3. The ends lost 5 bases at V and 2 bases at J; junction bases unmatched: 8. The CDR3 reads CASSARTGINTEAFF. The CDR3 DNA is TGTGCCAGCTCAGCCCGGACAGGCATTAACACTGAAGCTTTCTTT.

The chain employs TRBV7-2 and TRBJ1-5, with D unresolved. Germline CDR1 SGHTA, CDR2 FQGNSA. The CDR3 has 16 amino acids. Deletions cut 1 base from V and 3 bases from J, with 13 bases between. CDR3 protein: CASSLGPEVTNQPQHF. In DNA form, the CDR3 reads TGTGCCAGCAGCTTAGGCCCGGAGGTGACCAATCAGCCCCAGCATTTT.

The chain recombines TRBV11-2 with TRBJ1-6, with D perhaps matching TRBD1 (6 bases). The CDR3 contains 18 residues. Looked up from germline, CDR1 is SGHAT and CDR2 is FQNNGV. V was cut by 2 bases and J by 1 base, with 15 bases left in between. The CDR3 sequence is CASSLTKQGRSYNSPLHF. The CDR3 DNA is TGTGCCAGCAGCTTAACCAAACAGGGTCGGTCCTATAATTCACCCCTCCACTTT.

The gene calls are TRBV27 and TRBJ2-1; 9 bases align to TRBD1. The CDR3 has 13 amino acids. Germline-derived CDR1 and CDR2 are MNHEY and SMNVEV (reference sequence). Trimming cost V 3 bases and J 13 bases; bases outside gene matches: 7. In DNA, the CDR3 is TGTGCCAGCAGTTTTTATCTGGGACAGGGCCAGTTCTTC. This codes for CASSFYLGQGQFF.

V gene TRBV12-3 or TRBV12-4 combines with J gene TRBJ1-2, with D perhaps matching TRBD1 (5 bases). The V gene lost 0 bases and the J gene lost 4 bases, with 6 bases spanning the gap. This CDR3 comprises 13 residues. This CDR3 is CASSLATVYGYTF. The CDR3 nucleotides are TGTGCCAGCAGTTTAGCGACAGTCTATGGCTACACCTTC.

J is TRBJ2-7 and V is TRBV11-3, with D unresolved. The ends were cut back, 1 base at V and 5 bases at J, with 9 bases in the middle. This CDR3 has 13 amino acids. Germline V gene sequence: CDR1 SGHNT, CDR2 YENEEA. CDR3 nucleotide sequence: TGTGCCAGCAGCTTAGCGGGTCTCAACGAGCAGTACTTC. This encodes CASSLAGLNEQYF.

This clone was observed a few times. The rearrangement links TRBV3-1 (or the pseudogene TRBV3-2) to TRBJ2-2; 10 nucleotides agree with TRBD2. V shed 4 bases, J shed 6 bases, and the junction held 14 bases outside the gene matches. Germline V gives CDR1 LGHDT, CDR2 YNNKEL (reference sequence). The CDR3 has 18 residues. CDR3: CASSRDIRTSGVAGELFF. DNA for the CDR3: TGTGCCAGCAGCCGAGACATCCGAACTAGCGGGGTGGCCGGGGAGCTGTTTTTT.

This chain uses TRBV27 with TRBJ2-3; the D is unclear. CDR3 length: 15 amino acids. Germline CDR1 reads MNHEY; CDR2 reads SMNVEV (reference sequence). V lost 2 bases and J 3 bases, leaving 12 bases between the germline ends. The CDR3 loop is CASSLALVRTDTQYF. In DNA form, the CDR3 reads TGTGCCAGCAGTTTAGCGCTCGTCAGGACAGATACGCAGTATTTT.

The rearrangement uses TRBV19 and TRBJ1-1, with D unclear. V lost 1 base, J lost 11 bases, and 8 bases lay in between. Germline V gives CDR1 LNHDA, CDR2 SQIVND (reference sequence). The CDR3 is 11 amino acids. In DNA form, the CDR3 reads TGTGCCAGTAGTATAGCCACGGTGGCTTTCTTT. This translates into CASSIATVAFF.

This clone was picked up one time. This chain connects TRBV12-3 or TRBV12-4 to TRBJ1-2; 8 bases fit TRBD1. J was trimmed by 4 bases and V by 6 bases; bases with no gene match: 4. The CDR3 is made up of 13 amino acids. The CDR3 sequence is CASRTGASYGYTF. CDR3 DNA sequence: TGTGCCAGCAGGACAGGGGCTAGCTATGGCTACACCTTC.

This chain connects TRBV19 to TRBJ2-3; D possibly corresponds to TRBD2 (7 bases). Trimming shortened V by 7 bases and J by 4 bases, and 12 bases separated the two germline ends. The CDR3 is 13 amino acids. CDR1 is LNHDA, CDR2 SQIVND, per germline (reference sequence). The DNA of the CDR3 is TGTGCCAGTAAAGGGGGGGGGCCAGATACGCAGTATTTT. Its translation is CASKGGGPDTQYF. Variable domain in full (rest from reference TRBV19 and TRBJ2-3): DGGITQSPKYLFRKEGQNVTLSCEQNLNHDAMYWYRQDPGQGLRLIYYSQIVNDFQKGDIAEGYSVSREKKESFPLTVTSAQKNPTAFYLCASKGGGPDTQYFGPGTRLTVL.

This chain connects TRBV9 to TRBJ1-1; D may be TRBD1 (5 bases). The CDR3 is 16 residues long. Trimming took off 4 bases at V and 1 base at J, with 17 bases between the two ends. Germline V gene lookup returns CDR1 SGDLS and CDR2 YYNGEE. This CDR3 is CASSPTPRQPNTEAFF. CDR3 nucleotide sequence: TGTGCCAGCAGCCCCACCCCAAGACAGCCGAACACTGAAGCTTTCTTT.

The V and J genes are TRBV28 and TRBJ1-1; 8 bases fit TRBD1. Looked up from germline, CDR1 is MDHEN and CDR2 is SYDVKM. The CDR3 loop spans 15 amino acids. With 2 bases clipped from V and 4 bases from J, the junction kept 6 bases outside the gene matches. In DNA form, the CDR3 reads TGTGCCAGCAGTTTACCTGACAGGGGAGGCACTGAAGCTTTCTTT. This codes for CASSLPDRGGTEAFF.

V and J are TRBV5-1 and TRBJ2-1, with TRBD2 matching 12 bases. Losses at the gene ends were 4 bases for V and 7 bases for J; bases not matched to a gene: 9. This CDR3 has 16 residues. The germline V gene encodes CDR1 SGHRS and CDR2 YFSETQ. The CDR3: CASSVPGLAGRNEQFF. The DNA for the CDR3 is TGCGCCAGCAGCGTTCCAGGACTAGCGGGGAGAAATGAGCAGTTCTTC.

J is TRBJ2-7 and V is TRBV28; 9 nucleotides align to TRBD1. Germline CDR1 MDHEN, CDR2 SYDVKM. V gave up 4 bases and J gave up 4 bases; unmatched junction bases: 5. The CDR3 extends over 14 amino acids. The CDR3 sequence is CASSSLTGGYEQYF. The CDR3 DNA reads as TGTGCCAGCAGTTCCTTGACAGGGGGATACGAGCAGTACTTC. The whole variable domain, remainder taken from reference TRBV28 and TRBJ2-7, is DVKVTQSSRYLVKRTGEKVFLECVQDMDHENMFWYRQDPGLGLRLIYFSYDVKMKEKGDIPEGYSVSREKKERFSLILESASTNQTSMYLCASSSLTGGYEQYFGPGTRLTVT.

The V gene is TRBV11-2, the J gene TRBJ2-7; D possibly corresponds to TRBD2 (6 bases). The V end lost 1 base, the J end lost 0 bases, and 7 bases lay between the germline ends. This CDR3 comprises 14 residues. In germline, CDR1 is SGHAT, CDR2 FQNNGV. The CDR3 coding sequence is TGTGCCAGCAGCTTAGCGGGGGTCTCCTACGAGCAGTACTTC. Its protein is CASSLAGVSYEQYF. The full variable domain, with the rest looked up from reference TRBV11-2 and TRBJ2-7, is EAGVAQSPRYKIIEKRQSVAFWCNPISGHATLYWYQQILGQGPKLLIQFQNNGVVDDSQLPKDRFSAERLKGVDSTLKIQPAKLEDSAVYLCASSLAGVSYEQYFGPGTRLTVT.